This record looks at one T cell receptor beta chain sequence and its context. As yet, its antigen is unknown. The data were obtained in a study of radiotherapy plus CTLA-4 blockade in lung cancer. About the research overall: For about 18% of patients, objective responses occurred, and approximately 30% had disease control. Broader study findings: The best prediction of response reportedly came from early blood T cell clone dynamics, with interferon-beta.

The CDR3 covers 18 residues. Germline assignment: CDR1 SGHAT and CDR2 FQNNGV. V shed 3 bases and J shed 2 bases, with 22 bases lying between them. Sequencing used immunoSEQ multiplex PCR; TCRdb keeps in-frame clones, though not all of them. The table has approximately 97,000 clones, about 80% seen once. Sequencing was performed on peripheral blood, taken from a patient treated with radiotherapy plus ipilimumab. The clonotype comes from a human donor with non-small cell lung cancer who had stable disease on radiotherapy plus ipilimumab. The chain couples TRBV11-2 to TRBJ1-2, with D possibly being TRBD1 (5 bases). The CDR3 DNA follows: TGTGCCAGCAGCTTTCGTCCCGACCATCGGACATTAAACTATGGCTACACCTTC. Amino acids: CASSFRPDHRTLNYGYTF.